This T cell receptor beta chain stems from a study of blood T cell repertoires in COVID-19. On the study more broadly: Donors in the United States, Italy and Spain gave samples during acute or convalescent COVID-19. In each case, the material was cDNA or gDNA derived from T cells, B-cell-depleted T cells, or PBMCs.

Original analysis: From reference gene primer amplification, estimates of nucleated cell counts were derived. Produced via immunoSEQ multiplex PCR; TCRdb's table is partial and in-frame only. V and J calls and clone size come straight from that table; D and trimming were deduced from the DNA. The sample carries 200,000 to 250,000 clones, around three quarters recorded once. This CDR3 spans 15 amino acids. V shed 4 bases and J 8 bases; nucleotides not matched to a gene: 9. Germline CDR1 LNHNV, CDR2 YYDKDF (reference sequence). The clonotype was recovered from an older woman with acute or convalescent COVID-19. The rearrangement joins TRBV15 to TRBJ2-2; the match to TRBD1 covers 8 bases. The sample was peripheral blood. The CDR3 reads CATSIGQGDNGELFF. Here the CDR3 DNA reads TGTGCCACCAGCATTGGACAGGGAGACAATGGGGAGCTGTTTTTT. Full variable domain (remainder filled in from reference TRBV15 and TRBJ2-2): DAMVIQNPRYQVTQFGKPVTLSCSQTLNHNVMYWYQQKSSQAPKLLFHYYDKDFNNEADTPDNFQSRRPNTSFCFLDIRSPGLGDTAMYLCATSIGQGDNGELFFGEGSRLTVL.